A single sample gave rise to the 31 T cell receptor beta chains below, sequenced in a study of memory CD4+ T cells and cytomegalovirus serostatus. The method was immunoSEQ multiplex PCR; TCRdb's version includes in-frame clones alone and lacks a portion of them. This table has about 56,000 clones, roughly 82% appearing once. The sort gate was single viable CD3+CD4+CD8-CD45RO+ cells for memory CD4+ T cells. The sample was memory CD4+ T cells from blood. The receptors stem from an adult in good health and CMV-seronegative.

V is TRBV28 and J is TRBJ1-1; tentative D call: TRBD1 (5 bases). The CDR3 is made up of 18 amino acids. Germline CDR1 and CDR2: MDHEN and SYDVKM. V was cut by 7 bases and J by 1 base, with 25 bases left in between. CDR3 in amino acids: CASTRREGRWKGNTEAFF. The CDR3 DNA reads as TGTGCCAGCACCCGGAGGGAGGGGCGTTGGAAAGGGAACACTGAAGCTTTCTTT.

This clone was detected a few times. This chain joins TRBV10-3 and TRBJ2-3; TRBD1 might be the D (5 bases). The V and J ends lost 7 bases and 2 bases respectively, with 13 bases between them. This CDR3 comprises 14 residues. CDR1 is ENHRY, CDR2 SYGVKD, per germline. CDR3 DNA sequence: TGTGCCATCATGAGTGGGGCCTTCACAGATACGCAGTATTTT. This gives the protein CAIMSGAFTDTQYF.

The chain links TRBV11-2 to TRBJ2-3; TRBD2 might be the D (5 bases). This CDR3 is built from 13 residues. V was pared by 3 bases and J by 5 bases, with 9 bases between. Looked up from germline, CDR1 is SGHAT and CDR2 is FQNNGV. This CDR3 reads CASSFGLRDTQYF. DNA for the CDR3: TGTGCCAGCAGCTTTGGACTTCGAGATACGCAGTATTTT. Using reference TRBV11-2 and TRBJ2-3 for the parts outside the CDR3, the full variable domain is EAGVAQSPRYKIIEKRQSVAFWCNPISGHATLYWYQQILGQGPKLLIQFQNNGVVDDSQLPKDRFSAERLKGVDSTLKIQPAKLEDSAVYLCASSFGLRDTQYFGPGTRLTVL.

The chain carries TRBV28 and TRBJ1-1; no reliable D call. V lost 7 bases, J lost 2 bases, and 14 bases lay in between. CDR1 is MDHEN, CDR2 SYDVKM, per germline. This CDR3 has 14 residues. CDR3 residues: CASTPPGSNTEAFF. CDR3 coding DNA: TGTGCCAGCACCCCCCCAGGCAGTAACACTGAAGCTTTCTTT. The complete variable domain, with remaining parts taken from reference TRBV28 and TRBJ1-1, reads DVKVTQSSRYLVKRTGEKVFLECVQDMDHENMFWYRQDPGLGLRLIYFSYDVKMKEKGDIPEGYSVSREKKERFSLILESASTNQTSMYLCASTPPGSNTEAFFGQGTRLTVV.

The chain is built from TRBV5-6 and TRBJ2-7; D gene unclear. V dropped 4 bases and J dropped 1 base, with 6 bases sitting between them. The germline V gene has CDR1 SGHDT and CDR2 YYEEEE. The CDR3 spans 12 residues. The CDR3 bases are TGTGCCAGCAGCGTTTTGTCCTACGAGCAGTACTTC. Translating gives CASSVLSYEQYF.

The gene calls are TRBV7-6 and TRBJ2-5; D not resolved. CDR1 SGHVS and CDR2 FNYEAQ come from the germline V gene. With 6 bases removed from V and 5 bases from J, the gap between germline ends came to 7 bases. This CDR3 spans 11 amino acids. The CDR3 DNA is TGTGCCAGCAGACAACTGGAGACCCAGTACTTC. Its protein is CASRQLETQYF.

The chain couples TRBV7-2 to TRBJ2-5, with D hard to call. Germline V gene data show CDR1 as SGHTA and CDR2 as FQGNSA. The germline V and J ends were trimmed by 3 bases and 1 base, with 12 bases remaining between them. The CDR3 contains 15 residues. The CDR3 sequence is CASSFGSTIQETQYF. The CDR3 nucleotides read TGTGCCAGCAGCTTTGGCAGTACGATCCAAGAGACCCAGTACTTC.

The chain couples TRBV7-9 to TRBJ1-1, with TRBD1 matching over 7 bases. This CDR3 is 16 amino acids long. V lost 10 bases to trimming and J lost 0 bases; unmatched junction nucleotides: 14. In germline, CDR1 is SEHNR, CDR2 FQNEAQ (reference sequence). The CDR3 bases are TGTGCCACCGCACCCGGGGACAGAGACATGAACACTGAAGCTTTCTTT. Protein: CATAPGDRDMNTEAFF.

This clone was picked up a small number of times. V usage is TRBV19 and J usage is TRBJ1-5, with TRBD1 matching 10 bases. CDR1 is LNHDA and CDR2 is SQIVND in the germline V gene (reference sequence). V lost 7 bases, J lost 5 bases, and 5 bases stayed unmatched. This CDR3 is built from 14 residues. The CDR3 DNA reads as TGTGCCAGTATAAATGGACAGGGGGATCAGCCCCAGCATTTT. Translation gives CASINGQGDQPQHF.

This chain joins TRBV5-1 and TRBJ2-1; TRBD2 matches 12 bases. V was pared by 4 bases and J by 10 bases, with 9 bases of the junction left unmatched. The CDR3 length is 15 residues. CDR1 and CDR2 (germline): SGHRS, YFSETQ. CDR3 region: CASSPSGGAVGEQFF. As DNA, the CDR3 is TGCGCCAGCAGCCCTAGCGGGGGGGCGGTTGGGGAGCAGTTCTTC.

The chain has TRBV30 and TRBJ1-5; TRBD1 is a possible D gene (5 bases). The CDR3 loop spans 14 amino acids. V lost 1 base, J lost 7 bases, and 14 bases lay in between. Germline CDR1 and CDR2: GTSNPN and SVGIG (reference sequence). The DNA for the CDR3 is TGTGCCTGGAGTGATGGCCAGGGTTTCCAGCCCCAGCATTTT. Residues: CAWSDGQGFQPQHF.

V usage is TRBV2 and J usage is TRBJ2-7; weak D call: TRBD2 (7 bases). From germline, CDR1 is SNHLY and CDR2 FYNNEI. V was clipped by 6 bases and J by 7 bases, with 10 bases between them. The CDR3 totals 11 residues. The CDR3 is CASRGGLEQYF. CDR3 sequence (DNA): TGTGCCAGCAGGGGGGGGCTGGAGCAGTACTTC. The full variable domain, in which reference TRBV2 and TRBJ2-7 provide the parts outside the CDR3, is EPEVTQTPSHQVTQMGQEVILRCVPISNHLYFYWYRQILGQKVEFLVSFYNNEISEKSEIFDDQFSVERPDGSNFTLKIRSTKLEDSAMYFCASRGGLEQYFGPGTRLTVT.

This chain's CDR3 is CAISGQSYGYTF. The CDR3 coding sequence is TGTGCCATCTCGGGACAGTCTTATGGCTACACCTTC. This sequence joins TRBV11-2 and TRBJ1-2, with 7 bases identical to TRBD1. Germline V gene sequence: CDR1 SGHAT, CDR2 FQNNGV. With 10 bases clipped from V and 5 bases from J, the junction kept 7 bases outside the gene matches. This CDR3 spans 12 amino acids.

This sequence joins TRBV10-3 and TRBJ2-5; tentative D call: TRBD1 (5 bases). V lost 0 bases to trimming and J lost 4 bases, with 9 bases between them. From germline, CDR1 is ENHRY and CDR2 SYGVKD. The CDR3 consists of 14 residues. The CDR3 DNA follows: TGTGCCATCAGTGAGTCGAAGGGGCTAGAGACCCAGTACTTC. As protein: CAISESKGLETQYF.

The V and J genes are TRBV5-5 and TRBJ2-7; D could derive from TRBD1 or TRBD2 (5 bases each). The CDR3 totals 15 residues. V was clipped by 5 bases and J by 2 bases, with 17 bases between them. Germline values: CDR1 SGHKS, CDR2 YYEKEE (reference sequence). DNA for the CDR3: TGTGCCAGCAGTGACTACGGGACGTTCCCCTACGAGCAGTACTTC. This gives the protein CASSDYGTFPYEQYF.

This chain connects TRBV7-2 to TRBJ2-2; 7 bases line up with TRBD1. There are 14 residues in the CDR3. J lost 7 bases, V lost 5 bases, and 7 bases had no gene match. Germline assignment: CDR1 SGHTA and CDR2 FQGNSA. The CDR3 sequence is CASSPDRVIGELFF. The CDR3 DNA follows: TGTGCCAGCAGCCCCGACAGGGTCATCGGGGAGCTGTTTTTT.

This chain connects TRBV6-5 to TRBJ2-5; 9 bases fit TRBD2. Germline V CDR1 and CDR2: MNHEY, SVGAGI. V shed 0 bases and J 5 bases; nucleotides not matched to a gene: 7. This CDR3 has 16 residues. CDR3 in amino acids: CASSYSGAGGLETQYF. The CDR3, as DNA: TGTGCCAGCAGTTACTCGGGGGCGGGGGGGCTGGAGACCCAGTACTTC.

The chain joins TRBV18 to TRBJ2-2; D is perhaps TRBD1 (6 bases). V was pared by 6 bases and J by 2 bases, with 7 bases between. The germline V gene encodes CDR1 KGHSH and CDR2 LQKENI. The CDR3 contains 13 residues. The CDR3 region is CASSGANTGELFF. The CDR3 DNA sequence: TGTGCCAGCTCGGGGGCTAACACCGGGGAGCTGTTTTTT.

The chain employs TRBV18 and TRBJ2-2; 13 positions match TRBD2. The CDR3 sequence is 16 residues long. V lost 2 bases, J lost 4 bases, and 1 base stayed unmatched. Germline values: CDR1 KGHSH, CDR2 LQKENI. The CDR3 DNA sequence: TGTGCCAGCTCACCAAGACTAGCGGGGGGCACCGGGGAGCTGTTTTTT. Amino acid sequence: CASSPRLAGGTGELFF.

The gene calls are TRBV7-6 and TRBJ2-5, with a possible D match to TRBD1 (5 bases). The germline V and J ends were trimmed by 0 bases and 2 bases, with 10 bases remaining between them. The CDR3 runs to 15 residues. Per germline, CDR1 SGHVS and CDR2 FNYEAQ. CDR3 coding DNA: TGTGCCAGCAGCTTAGCGGGGCAAAGACAAGAGACCCAGTACTTC. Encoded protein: CASSLAGQRQETQYF.

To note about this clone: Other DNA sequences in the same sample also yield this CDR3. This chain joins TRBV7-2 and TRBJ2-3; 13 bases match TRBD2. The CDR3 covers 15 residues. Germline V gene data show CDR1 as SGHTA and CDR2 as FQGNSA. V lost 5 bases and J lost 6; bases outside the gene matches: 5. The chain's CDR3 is CASSLGLAGWDTQYF. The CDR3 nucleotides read TGTGCCAGCAGCCTGGGACTAGCGGGGTGGGATACGCAGTATTTT.

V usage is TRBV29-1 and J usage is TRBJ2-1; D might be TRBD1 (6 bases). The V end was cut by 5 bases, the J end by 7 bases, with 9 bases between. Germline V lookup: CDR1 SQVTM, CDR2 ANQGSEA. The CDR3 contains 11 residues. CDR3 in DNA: TGCAGCGTTTCGAGGGGGAATGAGCAGTTCTTC. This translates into CSVSRGNEQFF.

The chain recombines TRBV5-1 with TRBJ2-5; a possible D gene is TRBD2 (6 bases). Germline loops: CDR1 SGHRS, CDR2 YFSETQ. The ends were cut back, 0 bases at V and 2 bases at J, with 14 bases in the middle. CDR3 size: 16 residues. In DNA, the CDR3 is TGCGCCAGCAGCTTGGGGGCGGGATCAACACAAGAGACCCAGTACTTC. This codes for CASSLGAGSTQETQYF.

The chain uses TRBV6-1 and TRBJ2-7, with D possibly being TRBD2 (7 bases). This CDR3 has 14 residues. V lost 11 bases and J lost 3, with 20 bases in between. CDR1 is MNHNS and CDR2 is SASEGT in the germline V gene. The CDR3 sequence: CALRRGGGFYEQYF. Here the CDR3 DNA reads TGTGCCCTCCGAAGGGGGGGTGGATTCTACGAGCAGTACTTC.

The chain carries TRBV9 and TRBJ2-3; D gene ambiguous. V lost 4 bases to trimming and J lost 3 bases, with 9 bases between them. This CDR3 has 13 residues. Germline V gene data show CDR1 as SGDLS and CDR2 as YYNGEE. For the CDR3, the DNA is TGTGCCAGCAGCAGACGTGGGACAGATACGCAGTATTTT. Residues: CASSRRGTDTQYF.

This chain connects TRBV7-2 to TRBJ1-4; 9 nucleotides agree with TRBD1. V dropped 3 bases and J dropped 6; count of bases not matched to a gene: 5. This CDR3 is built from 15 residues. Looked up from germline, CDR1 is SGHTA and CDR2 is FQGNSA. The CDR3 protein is CASSFSDRGHEKLFF. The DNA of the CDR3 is TGTGCCAGCAGCTTTTCGGACAGGGGTCATGAAAAACTGTTTTTT.

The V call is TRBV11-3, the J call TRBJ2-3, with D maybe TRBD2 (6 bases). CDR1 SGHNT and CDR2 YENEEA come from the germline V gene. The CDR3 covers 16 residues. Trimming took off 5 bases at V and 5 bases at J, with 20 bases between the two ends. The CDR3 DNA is TGTGCCAGCAGCCCCGGGGGTAGCGTCATACAAGATACGCAGTATTTT. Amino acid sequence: CASSPGGSVIQDTQYF.

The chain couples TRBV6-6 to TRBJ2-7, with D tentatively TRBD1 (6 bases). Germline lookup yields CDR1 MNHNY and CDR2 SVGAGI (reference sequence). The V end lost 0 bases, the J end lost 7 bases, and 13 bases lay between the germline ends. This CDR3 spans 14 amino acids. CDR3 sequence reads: CASSYSQGSGEQYF. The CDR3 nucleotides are TGTGCCAGCAGTTACTCCCAGGGGTCGGGGGAGCAGTACTTC.

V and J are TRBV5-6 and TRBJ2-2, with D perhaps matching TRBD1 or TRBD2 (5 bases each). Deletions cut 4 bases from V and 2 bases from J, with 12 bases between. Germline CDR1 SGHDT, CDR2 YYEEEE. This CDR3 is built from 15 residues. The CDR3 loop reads CASSPGTVNTGELFF. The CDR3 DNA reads TGTGCCAGCAGCCCCGGGACGGTAAACACCGGGGAGCTGTTTTTT.

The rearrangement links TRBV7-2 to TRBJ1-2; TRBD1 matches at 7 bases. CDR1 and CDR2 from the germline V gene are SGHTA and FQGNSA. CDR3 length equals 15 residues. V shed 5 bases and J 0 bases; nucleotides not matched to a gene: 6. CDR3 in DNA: TGTGCCAGCAGCGAGCGACAGGGAGCTAACTATGGCTACACCTTC. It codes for CASSERQGANYGYTF. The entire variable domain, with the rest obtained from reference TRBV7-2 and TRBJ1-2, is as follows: GAGVSQSPSNKVTEKGKDVELRCDPISGHTALYWYRQSLGQGLEFLIYFQGNSAPDKSGLPSDRFSAERTGGSVSTLTIQRTQQEDSAVYLCASSERQGANYGYTFGSGTRLTVV.

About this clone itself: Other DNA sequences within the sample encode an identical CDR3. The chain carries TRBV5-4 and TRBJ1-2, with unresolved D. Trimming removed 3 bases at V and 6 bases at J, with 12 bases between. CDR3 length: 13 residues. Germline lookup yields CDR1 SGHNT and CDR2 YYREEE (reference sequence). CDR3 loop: CASSSAGEHGYTF. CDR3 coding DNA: TGTGCCAGCAGCTCTGCAGGAGAGCATGGCTACACCTTC.